The 20 T cell receptor beta chains in this list originate from one sample, sequenced in a study of blood T cell repertoires in COVID-19. Assay used: immunoSEQ multiplex PCR; TCRdb lists only in-frame clones, some missing. The sample yields 200,000 or so clones, approximately 90% seen once. Sequenced input: PBMCs or T cells enriched from blood (not recorded which). Source of these receptors: a man aged 25 to 45 who had recovered from COVID-19.

The chain has TRBV7-9 and TRBJ2-7, with D perhaps TRBD2 (9 bases). Germline-derived CDR1 and CDR2 are SEHNR and FQNEAQ (reference sequence). This CDR3 comprises 13 residues. Trimming pared 6 bases from V and 6 bases from J, leaving 15 bases between. CDR3 sequence: CASSPSGTGEQYF. Here the CDR3 DNA reads TGTGCCAGCAGTCCTAGCGGGACAGGCGAGCAGTACTTC.

The chain combines TRBV29-1 with TRBJ2-3, with 8 bases that match TRBD2. V lost 5 bases and J lost 0; bases outside the gene matches: 10. This CDR3 contains 16 residues. Germline V gives CDR1 SQVTM, CDR2 ANQGSEA. In DNA, the CDR3 is TGCAGCGTTCGCCGTATAGCGGGGAGTAGCACAGATACGCAGTATTTT. Residues: CSVRRIAGSSTDTQYF.

The chain carries TRBV2 and TRBJ2-7; 8 bases align to TRBD1. The V and J ends lost 2 bases and 6 bases, in that order; junction bases with no gene match: 6. CDR1 is SNHLY and CDR2 is FYNNEI in the germline V gene. The CDR3 extends over 14 amino acids. The CDR3: CASSEQGAVREQYF. CDR3 DNA: TGTGCCAGCAGTGAACAGGGGGCGGTTCGCGAGCAGTACTTC.

The chain links TRBV4-1 to TRBJ1-1; the match to TRBD1 covers 9 bases. This CDR3 comprises 16 residues. Germline lookup yields CDR1 MGHRA and CDR2 YSYEKL. V shed 3 bases, J shed 5 bases, and the junction held 10 bases outside the gene matches. This chain's CDR3 is CASSHVETGGKTEAFF. CDR3 coding DNA: TGCGCCAGCAGCCACGTGGAGACAGGGGGAAAGACTGAAGCTTTCTTT.

J is TRBJ2-7 and V is TRBV7-9; the match to TRBD1 covers 8 bases. The CDR3 totals 14 residues. The germline CDR1 and CDR2 sequences are SEHNR and FQNEAQ (reference sequence). Trimming at V came to 5 bases and at J to 2 bases, leaving 5 bases not matched to a gene. The CDR3 here is CASSTTQGAYEQYF. In DNA, the CDR3 is TGTGCCAGCAGCACTACACAGGGGGCCTACGAGCAGTACTTC. Full variable domain (rest looked up from reference TRBV7-9 and TRBJ2-7): DTGVSQNPRHKITKRGQNVTFRCDPISEHNRLYWYRQTLGQGPEFLTYFQNEAQLEKSRLLSDRFSAERPKGSFSTLEIQRTEQGDSAMYLCASSTTQGAYEQYFGPGTRLTVT.

The V gene is TRBV5-1, the J gene TRBJ2-1; D may be TRBD1 (6 bases). Germline V CDR1 and CDR2: SGHRS, YFSETQ. The V gene lost 1 base and the J gene lost 7 bases, with 18 bases spanning the gap. There are 16 residues in the CDR3. The DNA for the CDR3 is TGCGCCAGCAGCTTGAATGAAAGGGGGATCTATAATGAGCAGTTCTTC. Amino acid sequence: CASSLNERGIYNEQFF.

In its sample, this clone was seen a few times. The gene calls are TRBV6-2 or TRBV6-3 and TRBJ1-2; the D gene is possibly TRBD1 (5 bases). This CDR3 region has 13 residues. The germline V and J ends were trimmed by 2 bases and 4 bases, with 8 bases remaining between them. Germline CDR1 MNHEY, CDR2 SVGEGT. CDR3 nucleotides: TGTGCCAGCAGTTACCGTAGGGGCTATGGCTACACCTTC. Its translation is CASSYRRGYGYTF.

The chain employs TRBV21-1 and TRBJ1-5; the table's D call, TRBD1, has no DNA check behind it. TRBV21-1 is annotated as a pseudogene. The CDR3 runs 15 residues. CDR3 amino acids: CASRTRDRENQPQHF. DNA for the CDR3: TGTGCCAGCAGAACCCGGGACAGAGAAAATCAGCCCCAGCATTTT.

The chain carries TRBV30 and TRBJ1-4, with unresolved D. V was shortened by 7 bases and J by 8 bases, with 17 bases between the two germline ends. The CDR3 consists of 13 residues. Germline CDR1 and CDR2: GTSNPN and SVGIG (reference sequence). The CDR3 region has the DNA TGTGCCTCCAGTGCGGGTCAACGGGAAAAACTGTTTTTT. It specifies CASSAGQREKLFF.

The chain carries TRBV7-2 and TRBJ1-1; D ambiguous. The V gene's germline CDR1 is SGHTA and CDR2 FQGNSA. V lost 0 bases and J 10 bases, leaving 15 bases between the germline ends. The CDR3 consists of 14 residues. CDR3 loop: CASSLASRPLGAFF. CDR3 DNA: TGTGCCAGCAGCTTAGCCAGTCGTCCCCTTGGAGCTTTCTTT.

The chain links TRBV5-4 to TRBJ2-7; 9 bases match TRBD2. There are 14 residues in the CDR3. Germline CDR1 and CDR2: SGHNT and YYREEE (reference sequence). With 4 bases clipped from V and 4 bases from J, the junction kept 6 bases outside the gene matches. The CDR3 sequence is CASSPRTSAYEQYF. The CDR3 DNA is TGTGCCAGCAGCCCGAGGACTAGCGCGTACGAGCAGTACTTC.

The CDR3 DNA reads as TGTGCCAGCAGGGACCGGGGAAAAATGAACCAGTTCTTC. Protein sequence: CASRDRGKMNQFF. The chain recombines TRBV12-3 or TRBV12-4 with TRBJ2-1, with D maybe TRBD2 (5 bases). This CDR3 region has 13 residues. V was shortened by 6 bases and J by 13 bases, with 19 bases between the two germline ends.

This chain connects TRBV2 to TRBJ2-7, with TRBD2 matching over 10 bases. From germline, CDR1 is SNHLY and CDR2 FYNNEI. CDR3 size: 14 residues. Trimming took 7 bases from V and 4 from J; bases not matched to a gene: 7. Here the CDR3 DNA reads TGTGCCAGCAATAGTGCTAGCGGGAGATACGAGCAGTACTTC. Amino acids: CASNSASGRYEQYF.

V and J are TRBV5-5 and TRBJ2-3; D perhaps matches TRBD1 (6 bases). The ends were cut back, 0 bases at V and 2 bases at J, with 13 bases in the middle. This CDR3 has 16 amino acids. The V gene's germline CDR1 is SGHKS and CDR2 YYEKEE (reference sequence). CDR3 residues: CASSLGGTLITDTQYF. CDR3 nucleotides: TGTGCCAGCAGCTTGGGGGGGACATTGATCACAGATACGCAGTATTTT.

The rearrangement uses TRBV10-3 and TRBJ1-2, with D maybe TRBD1 (5 bases). Germline CDR1 and CDR2: ENHRY and SYGVKD. The V end lost 0 bases, the J end lost 4 bases, and 15 bases lay between the germline ends. This CDR3 is built from 16 residues. CDR3 amino acids: CAISESIGGLTYGYTF. CDR3 in DNA: TGTGCCATCAGTGAGTCGATCGGGGGATTAACCTATGGCTACACCTTC.

The J gene is TRBJ1-2, the V gene TRBV5-5; D remains ambiguous. Trimming took 5 bases from V and 6 from J, leaving 8 bases between them. CDR1 is SGHKS, CDR2 YYEKEE, per germline (reference sequence). The CDR3 extends over 11 amino acids. The chain's CDR3 is CASSSEDGYTF. As DNA, the CDR3 is TGTGCCAGCAGTTCGGAGGATGGCTACACCTTC.

The chain has TRBV18 and TRBJ2-5; a weak D match, TRBD2 (5 bases). This CDR3 comprises 14 residues. Trimming cost V 0 bases and J 3 bases, with 8 bases left between them. Germline assignment: CDR1 KGHSH and CDR2 LQKENI. CDR3 DNA sequence: TGTGCCAGCTCACCACCGCGGGCAAAAGAGACCCAGTACTTC. This codes for CASSPPRAKETQYF.

J is TRBJ2-3 and V is TRBV4-2; D gene ambiguous. The CDR3 runs 15 residues. V gave up 0 bases and J gave up 2 bases, with 9 bases separating them. Per germline, CDR1 LGHNA and CDR2 YNFKEQ. DNA of the CDR3: TGTGCCAGCAGCCAAGAAGCTGCGGTCACAGATACGCAGTATTTT. It yields the protein CASSQEAAVTDTQYF.

This clone was found a few times. The V gene is TRBV21-1, the J gene TRBJ2-7; TRBD2 is the table's D call, not checked against the DNA. TRBV21-1 corresponds to a pseudogene. The CDR3 length is 9 residues. CDR3 sequence: CASSKERYF. DNA of the CDR3: TGTGCCAGCAGCAAAGAGCGGTACTTC.

The chain joins TRBV4-1 to TRBJ1-3, with 7 nucleotides matching TRBD1. Germline lookup yields CDR1 MGHRA and CDR2 YSYEKL. CDR3 length equals 17 residues. V lost 1 base to trimming and J lost 2 bases; unmatched junction nucleotides: 8. The CDR3 protein is CASSQGQGKFTGNTIYF. The CDR3 DNA follows: TGCGCCAGCAGCCAAGGACAGGGAAAATTTACTGGAAACACCATATATTTT.